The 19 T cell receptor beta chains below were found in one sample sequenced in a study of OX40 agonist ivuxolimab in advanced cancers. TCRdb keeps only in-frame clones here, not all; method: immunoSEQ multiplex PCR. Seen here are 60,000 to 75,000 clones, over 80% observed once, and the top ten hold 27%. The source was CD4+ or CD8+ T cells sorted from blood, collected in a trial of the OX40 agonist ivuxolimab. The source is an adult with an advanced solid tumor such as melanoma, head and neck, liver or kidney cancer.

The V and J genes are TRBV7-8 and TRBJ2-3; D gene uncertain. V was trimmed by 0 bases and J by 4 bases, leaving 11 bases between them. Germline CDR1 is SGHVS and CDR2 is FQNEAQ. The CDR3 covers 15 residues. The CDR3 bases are TGTGCCAGCAGCTTAGCTCTCCCGCAGGCAGATACGCAGTATTTT. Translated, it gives CASSLALPQADTQYF.

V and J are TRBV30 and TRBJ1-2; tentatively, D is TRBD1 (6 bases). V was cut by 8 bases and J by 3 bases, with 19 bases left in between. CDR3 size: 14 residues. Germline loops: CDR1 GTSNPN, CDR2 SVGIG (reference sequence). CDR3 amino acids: CARSRGLYDYGYTF. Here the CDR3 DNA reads TGTGCCCGAAGCAGGGGCCTGTACGACTATGGCTACACCTTC. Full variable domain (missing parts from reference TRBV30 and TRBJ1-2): SQTIHQWPATLVQPVGSPLSLECTVEGTSNPNLYWYRQAAGRGLQLLFYSVGIGQISSEVPQNLSASRPQDRQFILSSKKLLLSDSGFYLCARSRGLYDYGYTFGSGTRLTVV.

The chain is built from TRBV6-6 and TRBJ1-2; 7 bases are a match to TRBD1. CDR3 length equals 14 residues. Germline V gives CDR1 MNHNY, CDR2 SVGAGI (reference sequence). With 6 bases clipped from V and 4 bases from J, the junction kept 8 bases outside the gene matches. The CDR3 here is CASSPIQGSYGYTF. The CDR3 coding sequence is TGTGCCAGCAGCCCTATACAGGGGAGCTATGGCTACACCTTC.

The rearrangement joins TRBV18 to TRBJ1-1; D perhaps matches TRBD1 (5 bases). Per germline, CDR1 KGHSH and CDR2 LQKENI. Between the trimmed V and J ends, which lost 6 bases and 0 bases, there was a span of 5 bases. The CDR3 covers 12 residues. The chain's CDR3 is CASSTVNTEAFF. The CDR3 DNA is TGTGCCAGCTCGACAGTGAACACTGAAGCTTTCTTT.

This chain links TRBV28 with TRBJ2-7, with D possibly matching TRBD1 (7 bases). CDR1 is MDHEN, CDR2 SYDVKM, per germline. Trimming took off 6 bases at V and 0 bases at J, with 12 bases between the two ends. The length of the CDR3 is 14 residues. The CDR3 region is CASSLQGGSYEQYF. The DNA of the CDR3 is TGTGCCAGCAGCCTCCAGGGGGGCTCCTACGAGCAGTACTTC.

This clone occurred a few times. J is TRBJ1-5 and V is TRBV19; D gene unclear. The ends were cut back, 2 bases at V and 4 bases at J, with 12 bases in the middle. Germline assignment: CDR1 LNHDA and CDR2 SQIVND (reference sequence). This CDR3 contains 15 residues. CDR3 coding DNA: TGTGCCAGTAGTATATTGTTGCGCCTTAATCAGCCCCAGCATTTT. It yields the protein CASSILLRLNQPQHF.

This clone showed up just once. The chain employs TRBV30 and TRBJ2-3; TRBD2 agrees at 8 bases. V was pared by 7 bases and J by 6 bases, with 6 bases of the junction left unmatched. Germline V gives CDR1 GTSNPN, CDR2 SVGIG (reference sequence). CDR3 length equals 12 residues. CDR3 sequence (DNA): TGTGCCTATCCGGGACTAGGGGATACGCAGTATTTT. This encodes CAYPGLGDTQYF.

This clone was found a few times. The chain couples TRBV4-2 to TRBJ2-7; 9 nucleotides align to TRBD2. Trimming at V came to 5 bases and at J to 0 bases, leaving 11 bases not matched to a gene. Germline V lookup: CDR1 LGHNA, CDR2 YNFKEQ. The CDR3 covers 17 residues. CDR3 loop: CASSLVLGLAFSYEQYF. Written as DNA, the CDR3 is TGTGCCAGCAGCTTGGTCTTAGGACTAGCGTTCTCCTACGAGCAGTACTTC.

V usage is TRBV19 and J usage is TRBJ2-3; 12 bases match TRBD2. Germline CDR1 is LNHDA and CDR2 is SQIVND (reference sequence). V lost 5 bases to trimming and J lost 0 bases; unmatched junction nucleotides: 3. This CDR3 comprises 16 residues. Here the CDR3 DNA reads TGTGCCAGTAGTCTAGGGACTAGCGGGAGCACAGATACGCAGTATTTT. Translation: CASSLGTSGSTDTQYF.

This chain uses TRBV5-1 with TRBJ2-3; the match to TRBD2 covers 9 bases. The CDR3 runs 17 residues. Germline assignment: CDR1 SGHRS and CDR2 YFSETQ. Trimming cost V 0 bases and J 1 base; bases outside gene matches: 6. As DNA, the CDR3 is TGCGCCAGCAGCTTGGGGGCGGGAGGGTTTGGCACAGATACGCAGTATTTT. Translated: CASSLGAGGFGTDTQYF.

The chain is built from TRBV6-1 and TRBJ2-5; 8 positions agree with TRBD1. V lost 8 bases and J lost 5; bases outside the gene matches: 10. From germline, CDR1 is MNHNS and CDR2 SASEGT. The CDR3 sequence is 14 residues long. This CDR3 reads CASEGQAFLETQYF. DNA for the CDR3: TGTGCCAGCGAGGGACAGGCATTTTTGGAGACCCAGTACTTC.

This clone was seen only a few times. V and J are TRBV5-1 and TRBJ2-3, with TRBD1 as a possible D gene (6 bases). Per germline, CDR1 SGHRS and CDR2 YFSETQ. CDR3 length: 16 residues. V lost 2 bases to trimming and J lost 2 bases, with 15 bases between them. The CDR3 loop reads CASSLTGTGNTDTQYF. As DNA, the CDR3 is TGCGCCAGCAGCTTAACAGGGACGGGGAACACAGATACGCAGTATTTT.

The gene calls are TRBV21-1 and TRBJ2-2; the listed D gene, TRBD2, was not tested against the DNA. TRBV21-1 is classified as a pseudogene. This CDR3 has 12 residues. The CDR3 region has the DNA TGTGCCAGCAAGACTAGCCCCGGGGAGCTGTTTTTT. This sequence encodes CASKTSPGELFF.

The CDR3 region is CASSLFPDSSYEQYF. CDR3 sequence (DNA): TGTGCCAGCAGCTTATTCCCGGACTCATCCTACGAGCAGTACTTC. J is TRBJ2-7 and V is TRBV11-3, with TRBD2 as a possible D gene (5 bases). The CDR3 runs to 15 residues. CDR1 and CDR2 (germline): SGHNT, YENEEA. V shed 2 bases and J shed 1 base, with 12 bases lying between them. The complete variable domain, with remaining parts taken from reference TRBV11-3 and TRBJ2-7, reads EAGVVQSPRYKIIEKKQPVAFWCNPISGHNTLYWYLQNLGQGPELLIRYENEEAVDDSQLPKDRFSAERLKGVDSTLKIQPAELGDSAVYLCASSLFPDSSYEQYFGPGTRLTVT.

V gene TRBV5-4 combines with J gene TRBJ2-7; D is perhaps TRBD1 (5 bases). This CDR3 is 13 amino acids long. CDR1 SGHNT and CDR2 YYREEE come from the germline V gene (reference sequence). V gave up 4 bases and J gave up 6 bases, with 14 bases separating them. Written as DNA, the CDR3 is TGTGCCAGCAGCCTCGGACAAGGTAGCGAGCAGTACTTC. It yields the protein CASSLGQGSEQYF.

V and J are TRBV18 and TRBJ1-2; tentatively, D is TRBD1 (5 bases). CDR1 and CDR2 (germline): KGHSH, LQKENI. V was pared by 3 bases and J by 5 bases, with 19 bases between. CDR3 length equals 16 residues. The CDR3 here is CASSPAGTVSAYGYTF. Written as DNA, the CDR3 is TGTGCCAGCTCACCTGCCGGGACGGTATCGGCTTATGGCTACACCTTC.

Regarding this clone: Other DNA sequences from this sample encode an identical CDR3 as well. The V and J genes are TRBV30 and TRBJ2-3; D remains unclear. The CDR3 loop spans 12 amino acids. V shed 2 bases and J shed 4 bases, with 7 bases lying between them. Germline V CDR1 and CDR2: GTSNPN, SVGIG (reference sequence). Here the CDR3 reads CAWSIRADTQYF. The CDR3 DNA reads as TGTGCCTGGAGTATCCGGGCAGATACGCAGTATTTT.

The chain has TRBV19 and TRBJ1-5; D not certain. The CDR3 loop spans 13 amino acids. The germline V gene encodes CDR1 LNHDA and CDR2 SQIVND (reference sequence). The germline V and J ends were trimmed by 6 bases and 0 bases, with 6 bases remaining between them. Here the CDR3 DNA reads TGTGCCAGTAGCCCTTATAGCAATCAGCCCCAGCATTTT. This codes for CASSPYSNQPQHF.

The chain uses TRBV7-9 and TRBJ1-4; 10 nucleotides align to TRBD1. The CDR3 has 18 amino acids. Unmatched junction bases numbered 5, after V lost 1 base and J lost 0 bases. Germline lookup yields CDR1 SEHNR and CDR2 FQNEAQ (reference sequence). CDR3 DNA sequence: TGTGCCAGCAGCTTAGGAAAGGGACAGGGGTCAACTAATGAAAAACTGTTTTTT. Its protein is CASSLGKGQGSTNEKLFF.